The rows below give T cell receptor beta chains drawn from one sample of a study of blood T cell repertoires in COVID-19. Produced via immunoSEQ multiplex PCR; TCRdb's table is partial and in-frame only. Among approximately 300,000 clones listed, around 89% were seen once. The sample was peripheral blood. These TCRs come from a man aged 35-49 years with acute or convalescent COVID-19. Each CDR3 is given with its conserved first and last residue. D genes are given only for firm matches. Expanded clones are given a class, and other clones once, few, many or no size at all.

cdr3_length: 15; clone_size: .; j_call: TRBJ2-2; d_call: TRBD1; v_call: TRBV7-6; cdr3_aa: CASSPGTGQTGELFF; cdr3_nt: TGTGCCAGCAGCCCAGGGACAGGGCAAACCGGGGAGCTGTTTTTT
cdr3_length: 15; clone_size: .; j_call: TRBJ2-1; d_call: .; v_call: TRBV19; cdr3_aa: CASSMADGLWDEQFF; cdr3_nt: TGTGCCAGTAGTATGGCGGACGGACTGTGGGATGAGCAGTTCTTC
cdr3_length: 15; clone_size: .; j_call: TRBJ1-1; d_call: .; v_call: TRBV5-4; cdr3_aa: CASSLNQGGATEAFF; cdr3_nt: TGTGCCAGCAGCTTGAATCAGGGTGGGGCCACTGAAGCTTTCTTT
cdr3_length: 14; clone_size: .; j_call: TRBJ2-7; d_call: .; v_call: TRBV10-3; cdr3_aa: CAISRGLSSYEQYF; cdr3_nt: TGTGCCATCAGCAGGGGTCTTAGCTCCTACGAGCAGTACTTC
cdr3_length: 17; clone_size: once; j_call: TRBJ1-5; d_call: TRBD1; v_call: TRBV14; cdr3_aa: CASSHLMDRLGNQPQHF; cdr3_nt: TGTGCCAGCAGCCACCTCATGGACAGGTTGGGCAATCAGCCCCAGCATTTT
cdr3_length: 14; clone_size: once; j_call: TRBJ1-2; d_call: .; v_call: TRBV5-8; cdr3_aa: CASSLVSGRPGYTF; cdr3_nt: TGTGCCAGCAGCTTGGTATCAGGGAGGCCGGGCTACACCTTC
cdr3_length: 15; clone_size: once; j_call: TRBJ2-7; d_call: .; v_call: TRBV6-5; cdr3_aa: CASRFSGSFSYEQYF; cdr3_nt: TGTGCCAGCAGGTTCAGCGGTTCCTTCTCCTACGAGCAGTACTTC
cdr3_length: 12; clone_size: .; j_call: TRBJ2-2; d_call: TRBD1; v_call: TRBV6-5; cdr3_aa: CASTDRAGELFF; cdr3_nt: TGTGCCAGCACCGACAGGGCTGGGGAGCTGTTTTTT
cdr3_length: 18; clone_size: .; j_call: TRBJ2-6; d_call: TRBD1; v_call: TRBV7-9; cdr3_aa: CASSQARTGAFGANVLTF; cdr3_nt: TGTGCCAGCAGCCAAGCCCGGACAGGGGCTTTCGGGGCCAACGTCCTGACTTTC
cdr3_length: 14; clone_size: .; j_call: TRBJ1-6; d_call: TRBD1; v_call: TRBV5-1; cdr3_aa: CASSLQGLGETLHF; cdr3_nt: TGCGCCAGCAGCTTACAGGGGCTGGGGGAGACCCTCCACTTT
cdr3_length: 15; clone_size: .; j_call: TRBJ1-1; d_call: .; v_call: TRBV5-1; cdr3_aa: CASSLGGARGTEAFF; cdr3_nt: TGCGCCAGCAGCTTAGGGGGGGCCCGGGGCACTGAAGCTTTCTTT
cdr3_length: 15; clone_size: .; j_call: TRBJ2-2; d_call: TRBD2; v_call: TRBV5-1; cdr3_aa: CASSLVAGATGELFF; cdr3_nt: TGCGCCAGCAGCTTGGTAGCGGGGGCCACCGGGGAGCTGTTTTTT
cdr3_length: 17; clone_size: .; j_call: TRBJ1-5; d_call: TRBD1; v_call: TRBV30; cdr3_aa: CAWSPRQGAEADQPQHF; cdr3_nt: TGTGCCTGGAGTCCTAGACAGGGGGCGGAGGCGGATCAGCCCCAGCATTTT
cdr3_length: 14; clone_size: .; j_call: TRBJ2-7; d_call: .; v_call: TRBV24-1; cdr3_aa: CATSDTGGTYEQYF; cdr3_nt: TGTGCCACCAGTGATACGGGCGGGACCTACGAGCAGTACTTC
cdr3_length: 15; clone_size: .; j_call: TRBJ2-5; d_call: .; v_call: TRBV6-5; cdr3_aa: CASSYSSGDKETQYF; cdr3_nt: TGTGCCAGCAGTTACTCATCGGGGGATAAAGAGACCCAGTACTTC
cdr3_length: 14; clone_size: few; j_call: TRBJ1-2; d_call: .; v_call: TRBV19; cdr3_aa: CASTISTGFHGYTF; cdr3_nt: TGTGCCAGTACCATATCAACAGGGTTTCATGGCTACACCTTC
cdr3_length: 15; clone_size: .; j_call: TRBJ1-6; d_call: TRBD1; v_call: TRBV5-1; cdr3_aa: CASSLDGRGVSPLHF; cdr3_nt: TGCGCCAGCAGCTTGGACGGCAGGGGGGTCTCACCCCTCCACTTT